This T cell receptor (beta chain) derives from a study of shared clonotypes between healthy human individuals. Authors' analysis steps: Owing to the provision of junction-only sequences devoid of quality scores by immunoSEQ, filtering differed. Method: immunoSEQ multiplex PCR; TCRdb's copy keeps in-frame clones and lacks some. That table furnishes V, J and clone size, whereas the DNA furnished D and trimming. This sample has about 2 million clones, with roughly 95% found just once. The CDR3 runs 15 residues. V was pared by 5 bases and J by 6 bases, with 6 bases of the junction left unmatched. Germline V gene data show CDR1 as SEHNR and CDR2 as FQNEAQ (reference sequence). Positive CCR7 selection of CD45RO-negative cells yielded the naive CD8 cells, and terminally differentiated effector memory CD45RA+ cells were excluded.

The V gene is TRBV7-9, the J gene TRBJ2-2, with TRBD2 matching 10 bases. The sample taken for sequencing was naive CD8+ T cells sorted from blood. This clonotype was obtained from a man aged 18 to 29 in good health. CDR3 protein: CASSHLAGGPGELFF. For the CDR3, the DNA is TGTGCCAGCAGCCACTTAGCGGGGGGCCCCGGGGAGCTGTTTTTT. The full variable domain, its missing parts supplied by reference TRBV7-9 and TRBJ2-2, is DTGVSQNPRHKITKRGQNVTFRCDPISEHNRLYWYRQTLGQGPEFLTYFQNEAQLEKSRLLSDRFSAERPKGSFSTLEIQRTEQGDSAMYLCASSHLAGGPGELFFGEGSRLTVL.